The 13 T cell receptor beta chains below were found in one sample sequenced in a study of identical twins. Via MiXCR, TCRdb re-called the 5' RACE reads, giving one row per CDR3 protein. The sample has approximately 1.8 million distinct CDR3 sequences, around 33% seen once. Sequenced: cord blood. These receptors came from a newborn girl in good health.

The rearrangement uses TRBV6-2 or TRBV6-3 and TRBJ2-7, with 13 positions matching TRBD2. The length of the CDR3 is 16 residues. Germline V gives CDR1 MNHEY, CDR2 SVGEGT. V gave up 2 bases and J gave up 2 bases; unmatched junction bases: 3. The CDR3 DNA reads TGTGCCAGCAGTTACGGGACTAGCGGGGACCCCTACGAGCAGTACTTC. Protein product: CASSYGTSGDPYEQYF.

Of note for this clonotype: The germline gene is not matched at one end of the junction; a read error may be the cause. The chain is built from TRBV4-1 and TRBJ2-3; 8 bases agree with TRBD2. Germline V CDR1 and CDR2: MGHRA, YSYEKL. The CDR3 has 14 amino acids. This chain's CDR3 is CASSQAGGSDAQYF. The CDR3 DNA reads as TGCGCCAGCAGCCAAGCGGGAGGGTCAGATGCGCAGTATTTT.

J is TRBJ1-2 and V is TRBV20-1; TRBD1 agrees at 7 bases. After removal of 3 bases from V and 4 bases from J, the junction contained 2 bases not matched to a gene. Germline CDR1 is DFQATT and CDR2 is SNEGSKA (reference sequence). This CDR3 has 12 amino acids. The CDR3 is CSASRTGYGYTF. CDR3 nucleotide sequence: TGCAGTGCTAGTCGGACAGGCTATGGCTACACCTTC.

V gene TRBV3-1 combines with J gene TRBJ1-1; D is possibly TRBD1 (6 bases). The CDR3 has 13 amino acids. Germline CDR1 and CDR2: LGHDT and YNNKEL (reference sequence). V was cut by 1 base and J by 4 bases, with 7 bases left in between. This CDR3 reads CASSQVQGTEAFF. In DNA form, the CDR3 reads TGTGCCAGCAGCCAAGTACAGGGCACTGAAGCTTTCTTT.

The sample holds a few counts of this clonotype. CDR3 protein: CASSYGRGSYNEQFF. In DNA form, the CDR3 reads TGTGCCAGCAGTTACGGGCGGGGCTCCTACAATGAGCAGTTCTTC. The J gene is TRBJ2-1, the V gene TRBV6-5, with D tentatively TRBD2 (6 bases). This CDR3 region has 15 residues. Trimming removed 2 bases from V and 0 bases from J, with 8 bases in between. Per the germline V gene, CDR1 is MNHEY and CDR2 is SVGAGI.

The DNA for the CDR3 is TGTGCCAGCAGCCATGGATGGGGTCCTAGCACAGATACGCAGTATTTT. Amino acid sequence: CASSHGWGPSTDTQYF. This chain uses TRBV7-9 with TRBJ2-3; D ambiguous. Per the germline V gene, CDR1 is SEHNR and CDR2 is FQNEAQ (reference sequence). The CDR3 extends over 16 amino acids. With 5 bases removed from V and 0 bases from J, the gap between germline ends came to 15 bases.

V usage is TRBV29-1 and J usage is TRBJ2-1; D unclear. TRBJ2-7 explains the end of the DNA better; the J call may be wrong. Germline CDR1 is SQVTM and CDR2 is ANQGSEA. The CDR3 contains 13 residues. Written as DNA, the CDR3 is TGCAGCGTTGTGGTGGCAGCCTACAATGAGCAGTACTTC. Its translation: CSVVVAAYNEQYF.

V and J are TRBV2 and TRBJ2-5, with no clear D. Trimming removed 1 base at V and 2 bases at J, with 11 bases between. CDR1 is SNHLY, CDR2 FYNNEI, per germline. The CDR3 spans 15 residues. The CDR3 loop is CASSEGPGPQETQYF. In nucleotides, the CDR3 is TGTGCCAGCAGTGAAGGACCCGGCCCTCAAGAGACCCAGTACTTC.

This sequence joins TRBV6-1 and TRBJ2-2, with 8 bases lining up with TRBD1. This CDR3 has 16 residues. Germline CDR1 and CDR2: MNHNS and SASEGT. V lost 8 bases to trimming and J lost 3 bases; unmatched junction nucleotides: 11. CDR3: CASRPWQGAYTGELFF. The CDR3 DNA reads TGTGCCAGCCGTCCCTGGCAGGGGGCTTACACCGGGGAGCTGTTTTTT.

Ten or more counts support this clonotype. V gene TRBV25-1 combines with J gene TRBJ1-2; 8 nucleotides match TRBD1. The CDR3 is 16 residues long. V was pared by 2 bases and J by 3 bases, with 8 bases of the junction left unmatched. CDR1 and CDR2 (germline): MGHDK, SYGVNS. The chain's CDR3 is CASSELTLTGDYGYTF. CDR3 in DNA: TGTGCCAGCAGTGAACTCACCTTGACAGGGGACTATGGCTACACCTTC.

The chain joins TRBV25-1 to TRBJ1-2, with TRBD1 matching 7 bases. From germline, CDR1 is MGHDK and CDR2 SYGVNS. The junction had 3 bases not matched to a gene; V was cut back by 8 bases and J by 0 bases. The CDR3 extends over 13 amino acids. The CDR3 spells CASADRTNYGYTF. DNA for the CDR3: TGTGCCAGCGCGGACAGGACTAACTATGGCTACACCTTC.

This clonotype was recorded a few times. This chain links TRBV3-1 with TRBJ2-1, with TRBD1 matching 8 bases. The CDR3 length is 15 residues. The V gene end was trimmed by 3 bases and the J gene end by 8 bases; junction bases not matched to a gene: 9. Per the germline V gene, CDR1 is LGHDT and CDR2 is YNNKEL (reference sequence). CDR3 amino acids: CASSQGQASLDEQFF. The CDR3 DNA reads TGTGCCAGCAGCCAGGGACAGGCCTCCCTAGATGAGCAGTTCTTC.

The CDR3 spells CASSYGTGGGDTQYF. The CDR3 DNA follows: TGTGCCAGCAGTTACGGGACAGGGGGCGGAGATACGCAGTATTTT. This chain joins TRBV6-6 and TRBJ2-3; 12 bases map to TRBD1. The CDR3 extends over 15 amino acids. The V gene end was trimmed by 2 bases and the J gene end by 5 bases; junction bases not matched to a gene: 2. The germline V gene has CDR1 MNHNY and CDR2 SVGAGI (reference sequence).